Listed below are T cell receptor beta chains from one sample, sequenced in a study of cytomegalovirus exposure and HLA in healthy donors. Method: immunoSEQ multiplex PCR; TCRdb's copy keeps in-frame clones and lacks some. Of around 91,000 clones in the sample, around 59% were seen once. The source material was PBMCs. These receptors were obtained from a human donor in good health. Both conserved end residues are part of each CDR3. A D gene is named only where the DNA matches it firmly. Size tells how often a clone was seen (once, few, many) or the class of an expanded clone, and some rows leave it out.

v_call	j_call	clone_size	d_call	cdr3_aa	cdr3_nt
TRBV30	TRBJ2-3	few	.	CAWSVGLGSDTQYF	TGTGCCTGGAGTGTGGGGCTTGGGTCAGATACGCAGTATTTT
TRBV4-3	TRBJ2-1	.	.	CASSPIAGYNEQFF	TGCGCCAGCAGCCCAATAGCAGGGTACAATGAGCAGTTCTTC
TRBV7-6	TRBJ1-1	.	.	CASSLSLGVREAFF	TGTGCCAGCAGCTTATCATTAGGGGTTCGTGAAGCTTTCTTT
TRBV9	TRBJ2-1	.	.	CASSVVPEGNEQFF	TGTGCCAGCAGCGTAGTCCCAGAGGGAAATGAGCAGTTCTTC
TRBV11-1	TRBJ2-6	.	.	CASSLVYSGANVLTF	TGTGCCAGCAGCTTAGTTTACTCTGGGGCCAACGTCCTGACTTTC
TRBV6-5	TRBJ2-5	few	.	CASSQRGNQETQYF	TGTGCCAGCAGCCAACGAGGCAACCAAGAGACCCAGTACTTC
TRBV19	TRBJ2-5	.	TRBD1	CASSPGGEAQYF	TGTGCCAGTAGTCCAGGGGGCGAGGCCCAGTACTTC
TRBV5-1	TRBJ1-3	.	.	CASSLGQKSSGNTIYF	TGCGCCAGCAGCTTGGGACAGAAGAGCTCTGGAAACACCATATATTTT
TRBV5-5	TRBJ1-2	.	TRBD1	CASSTLTIGTVSYGYTF	TGTGCCAGCAGCACTCTAACAATCGGGACAGTCTCTTATGGCTACACCTTC
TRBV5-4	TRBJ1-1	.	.	CASSPPRGVNTEAFF	TGTGCCAGCAGCCCACCCCGGGGAGTGAACACTGAAGCTTTCTTT
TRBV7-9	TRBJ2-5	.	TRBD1	CASSLRTGKETQYF	TGTGCCAGCAGCTTAAGGACAGGGAAAGAGACCCAGTACTTC